These 6 T cell receptor beta chains share one sample of origin, sequenced in a study of blood T cell repertoires in COVID-19. Clones were sequenced by immunoSEQ multiplex PCR, and TCRdb holds only the in-frame ones, with some missing. The sample carries under 250,000 clones, more than 80% recorded once. Material: PBMCs or T cells enriched from blood (not recorded which). These receptors were taken from a man aged 60-69 years who had recovered from COVID-19.

J is TRBJ2-5 and V is TRBV7-2; 7 nucleotides match TRBD1. The ends lost 2 bases at V and 4 bases at J; junction bases unmatched: 4. The CDR3 spans 14 residues. Germline V gene lookup returns CDR1 SGHTA and CDR2 FQGNSA. CDR3 nucleotide sequence: TGTGCCAGCAGCTTACCGGGACAGCCAGAGACCCAGTACTTC. This translates into CASSLPGQPETQYF.

Only a few counts were recorded for this clone. The chain carries TRBV10-1 and TRBJ2-1; 7 bases map to TRBD2. The CDR3 length is 13 residues. Germline-derived CDR1 and CDR2 are WNHNN and SYGVQD (reference sequence). The J segment lost 8 bases and the V segment lost 7 bases, leaving 8 bases of the junction unmatched. In nucleotides, the CDR3 is TGCGCCAGCACCGGGACTAATCGTTATGAGCAGTTCTTC. This encodes CASTGTNRYEQFF.

The rearrangement joins TRBV13 to TRBJ2-5, with TRBD1 identical over 9 bases. CDR1 and CDR2 (germline): PRHDT, FYEKMQ (reference sequence). The V and J ends lost 0 bases and 4 bases, in that order; junction bases with no gene match: 3. This CDR3 contains 15 residues. As DNA, the CDR3 is TGTGCCAGCAGCTTAGGCCTGACAGGGGGAGAGACCCAGTACTTC. Its protein is CASSLGLTGGETQYF.

V gene TRBV11-2 combines with J gene TRBJ2-1; 8 positions agree with TRBD1. Trimming took 1 base from V and 1 from J; bases not matched to a gene: 6. This CDR3 contains 17 residues. From germline, CDR1 is SGHAT and CDR2 FQNNGV. CDR3 nucleotide sequence: TGTGCCAGCAGCTTAGTATCAGGGACAGGATCCTACAATGAGCAGTTCTTC. It specifies CASSLVSGTGSYNEQFF. The full variable domain, rest sourced from reference TRBV11-2 and TRBJ2-1, is EAGVAQSPRYKIIEKRQSVAFWCNPISGHATLYWYQQILGQGPKLLIQFQNNGVVDDSQLPKDRFSAERLKGVDSTLKIQPAKLEDSAVYLCASSLVSGTGSYNEQFFGPGTRLTVL.

The chain employs TRBV4-2 and TRBJ2-3; 10 bases are shared with TRBD1. CDR1 is LGHNA, CDR2 YNFKEQ, per germline. Trimming at V came to 1 base and at J to 4 bases, leaving 5 bases not matched to a gene. The CDR3 totals 16 residues. The CDR3 loop is CASSQGGQGGADTQYF. CDR3 coding DNA: TGTGCCAGCAGCCAAGGTGGACAGGGGGGTGCAGATACGCAGTATTTT.

The rearrangement links TRBV5-4 to TRBJ1-6; D gene uncertain. V lost 3 bases and J 6 bases, leaving 16 bases between the germline ends. Germline-derived CDR1 and CDR2 are SGHNT and YYREEE (reference sequence). The CDR3 contains 16 residues. The CDR3 protein is CASSSQPAKSNSPLHF. DNA for the CDR3: TGTGCCAGCAGCTCCCAACCCGCCAAGAGTAATTCACCCCTCCACTTT. Together with reference TRBV5-4 and TRBJ1-6, the CDR3 gives the full variable domain: ETGVTQSPTHLIKTRGQQVTLRCSSQSGHNTVSWYQQALGQGPQFIFQYYREEENGRGNFPPRFSGLQFPNYSSELNVNALELDDSALYLCASSSQPAKSNSPLHFGNGTRLTVT.